A selection of T cell receptor beta chains follows, all from one sample in a study of regulatory T cells in long-lasting Graves disease. TCRdb used MiXCR to reprocess the multiplex PCR reads, holding one entry per CDR3 protein. The sample gives 500,000 to 800,000 distinct CDR3 sequences, about 30% of which show up once; roughly 40% is in the top ten. This sample comprised peripheral blood mononuclear cells (PBMCs), obtained when the disease was refractory, from a patient treated with antithyroid drugs. These receptors were obtained from a female donor with Graves disease. Both conserved end residues are part of each CDR3. D genes are given only for firm matches. The size of a clone is reported for some rows only, either as once, few or many, or as a class for expanded clones.

j_call d_call v_call clone_size cdr3_nt cdr3_aa
TRBJ2-2 TRBD2 TRBV12-3/TRBV12-4 few TGTGCCAGCAGGGGCGGGAGGGGAACCGGGGAGCTGTTTTTT CASRGGRGTGELFF
TRBJ1-2 TRBD1 TRBV6-2/TRBV6-3 few TGTGCCAGCAGTTCAGCCAGGGGGGTCTATGGCTACACCTTC CASSSARGVYGYTF
TRBJ2-2 NA TRBV12-3/TRBV12-4 many TGTGCCAGCAGTTGGGGGGCTAGCGAGAACACCGGGGAGCTGTTTTTT CASSWGASENTGELFF
TRBJ2-5 TRBD1 TRBV12-5 few TGTGCTAGTGGTTTTTTGACAGGGCGAGACCAAGAGACCCAGTACTTC CASGFLTGRDQETQYF
TRBJ2-7 TRBD1 TRBV27 few TGTGCCAGCAGTTGGACAGGGGACGAGCAGTACTTC CASSWTGDEQYF
TRBJ2-5 NA TRBV3-1 NA TGTGCCAGCAGCCCCCGGGACATTGAAGAGACCCAGTACTTC CASSPRDIEETQYF
TRBJ1-5 NA TRBV19 few TGTGCCAGTGGCGACAGAACCAATCAGCCCCAGCATTTT CASGDRTNQPQHF
TRBJ2-2 NA TRBV4-1 NA TGCGCCAGCAGCCTAGGACATGTCGCCGGGGAGCTGTTTTTT CASSLGHVAGELFF
TRBJ1-2 NA TRBV7-2 few TGTGCCAGCAGCTTAGGAGGGTTTGGCTACACCTTC CASSLGGFGYTF
TRBJ2-7 NA TRBV5-1 NA TGCGCCAGCAGCGCGTTGGGACGGACCTACGAGCAGTACTTC CASSALGRTYEQYF
TRBJ2-2 TRBD2 TRBV30 NA TGTGCCTGGAATAGCGGGGTCAACACCGGGGAGCTGTTTTTT CAWNSGVNTGELFF
TRBJ1-1 NA TRBV28 NA TGTGCCAGCAGCGTAGCCCCGGGGCCGAACACTGAAGCTTTCTTT CASSVAPGPNTEAFF
TRBJ1-1 NA TRBV28 many TGTGCCAGCACCCCGGACACGCAGGCGGGGGCCACTGAAGCTTTCTTT CASTPDTQAGATEAFF
TRBJ1-3 NA TRBV2 NA TGTGCCAGCAGTGTGGGACGCCAGGGAGGAAACACCATATATTTT CASSVGRQGGNTIYF
TRBJ1-1 NA TRBV27 NA TGTGCCAGCAGCCGCTGGGGCGGCACTGAAGCTTTCTTT CASSRWGGTEAFF
TRBJ2-5 NA TRBV14 NA TGTGCCAGCAGCCACAGGGAACTGGGAGAGACCCAGTACTTC CASSHRELGETQYF
TRBJ2-2 NA TRBV20-1 few TGCAGTGCTAGAGGGGAGAGCTGGGAGCTGTTTTTT CSARGESWELFF
TRBJ2-7 NA TRBV11-1 many TGTGCCAGCAGCTTCCGGCCAGCCCACTCCTACGAGCAGTACTTC CASSFRPAHSYEQYF
TRBJ1-6 NA TRBV20-1 NA TGCAGTGCTAGAGAGGCTCGGACACGGTCACCCCTCCACTTT CSAREARTRSPLHF
TRBJ2-5 TRBD1 TRBV2 NA TGTGCCAGCAGTGACCCCGAGGACAGGGGGGGCGAGACCCAGTACTTC CASSDPEDRGGETQYF
TRBJ2-4 NA TRBV10-2 NA TGCGCCAGCAGTGAGGGGGGGATAGCCAAAAACATTCAGTACTTC CASSEGGIAKNIQYF
TRBJ2-5 NA TRBV7-9 many TGTGCCAGCAGCCTGACAGGGAGGGAAGAGACCCAGTACTTC CASSLTGREETQYF
TRBJ2-7 NA TRBV7-9 NA TGTGCCAGCAGCTCCTCGACATATGGCTCCTACGAGCAGTACTTC CASSSSTYGSYEQYF
TRBJ1-5 NA TRBV28 NA TGTGCCAGCAGCTTGGCCGGGGTCTTCAATCAGCCCCAGCATTTT CASSLAGVFNQPQHF
TRBJ1-1 NA TRBV4-1 NA TGCGCCAGCAGAAACAGGGCTATGAACACTGAAGCTTTCTTT CASRNRAMNTEAFF
TRBJ1-2 TRBD1 TRBV12-3/TRBV12-4 many TGTGCCAGCAGTTTAGCGAACAGGGGGAGGGATGGCTACACCTTC CASSLANRGRDGYTF
TRBJ2-6 TRBD1 TRBV6-2/TRBV6-3 NA TGTGCCAGCAACCGGGACAGGGTCCCTGGGGCCAACGTCCTGACTTTC CASNRDRVPGANVLTF
TRBJ1-1 TRBD1 TRBV28 NA TGTGCCAGCAGTTTAGCTTGGGACAGTGAAGCTTTCTTT CASSLAWDSEAFF
TRBJ2-5 NA TRBV9 NA TGTGCCAGCAGCCCCGACCTCTGGCAAGGAGAGACCCAGTACTTC CASSPDLWQGETQYF
TRBJ1-3 NA TRBV3-1 NA TGTGCCAGCAGCCAAGGAGGGGTGCACATGGGAAACACCATATATTTT CASSQGGVHMGNTIYF
TRBJ1-1 NA TRBV28 few TGTGCCAGCAGCTACAGCCGCAAGGATCGGAACACTGAAGCTTTCTTT CASSYSRKDRNTEAFF
TRBJ1-2 TRBD1 TRBV10-3 NA TGTGCCAGCGGGGACAGGGCCATCTCTAACTATGGCTACACCTTC CASGDRAISNYGYTF
TRBJ1-4 NA TRBV7-3 few TGTGCCAGCAGCGGGTTGGACCAAGAAAAACTGTTTTTT CASSGLDQEKLFF
TRBJ2-2 TRBD1 TRBV6-2/TRBV6-3 NA TGTGCCAGCAGTTACTTTCCCGGGACAGGCAAGACCGGGGAGCTGTTTTTT CASSYFPGTGKTGELFF
TRBJ1-1 NA TRBV19 NA TGTGCCAGTAGTATCCTGCATGCCACTGAAGCTTTCTTT CASSILHATEAFF
TRBJ2-5 TRBD2 TRBV6-1 NA TGTGCCAGCGGAGGTCCCAAGACTAGCGGGAGTGGAGAGACCCAGTACTTC CASGGPKTSGSGETQYF
TRBJ2-7 TRBD1 TRBV28 many TGTGCCAGCAGAGCAGGACAGGCTAGCTACGAGCAGTACTTC CASRAGQASYEQYF
TRBJ2-7 NA TRBV27 NA TGTGCCAGCAGTCCCGGTGGGGGCACTGAATCCTACGAGCAGTACTTC CASSPGGGTESYEQYF
TRBJ2-3 TRBD1 TRBV5-1 few TGCGCCAGCAGCTCGGGTGGGGACAGGGGTGCAGATACGCAGTATTTT CASSSGGDRGADTQYF
TRBJ1-2 TRBD1 TRBV2 many TGTGCCAGCAGTACAGGGGGGTCAGCTAACTATGGCTACACCTTC CASSTGGSANYGYTF
TRBJ1-5 NA TRBV12-3/TRBV12-4 NA TGTGCCAGCAGTGCTAGTAGGACCGAGGCCCAGCATTTT CASSASRTEAQHF
TRBJ1-4 NA TRBV4-1 NA TGCGCCAGCAGCCAAGTTTCCCAGAATGAAAAACTGTTTTTT CASSQVSQNEKLFF
TRBJ1-1 NA TRBV28 many TGTGCCAGCAGTCTCGAAGGCCTCACTGAAGCTTTCTTT CASSLEGLTEAFF
TRBJ1-2 NA TRBV10-3 few TGTGCCATCAGTGATTACAGGGACGGCTATGGCTACACCTTC CAISDYRDGYGYTF
TRBJ1-1 NA TRBV28 NA TGTGCCAGCAGTACGGGGGCCCGACGGGCTTTCTTT CASSTGARRAFF
TRBJ2-7 NA TRBV29-1 NA TGCAGCTGCAGAGGAGGGGGATCCCATGAGCAGTACTTC CSCRGGGSHEQYF
TRBJ1-2 TRBD1 TRBV2 many TGTGCCAGCAGGACGACAGGGGTTAATGGCTACACCTTC CASRTTGVNGYTF
TRBJ2-7 NA TRBV3-1 NA TGTGCCAGCAGCCCGACGGCGAGGAGCTCCTACGAGCAGTACTTC CASSPTARSSYEQYF
TRBJ1-1 NA TRBV25-1 few TGTGCCAGCAGTGTCGGTTGGGGGACGAACACTGAAGCTTTCTTT CASSVGWGTNTEAFF
TRBJ2-5 NA TRBV20-1 NA TGCAGTGCTAGAGGGGTAGGCCCCCAGTACTTC CSARGVGPQYF
TRBJ2-7 TRBD2 TRBV28 NA TGTGCCAGCACCGTCTCGACTAGCGGACCTTACTACGAGCAGTACTTC CASTVSTSGPYYEQYF
TRBJ1-1 NA TRBV7-6 NA TGTGCCAGCAGCTTCAGACGGGGGGATGAAGCTTTCTTT CASSFRRGDEAFF
TRBJ2-5 NA TRBV24-1 NA TGTGCCACCAGTGGAGCTAGCTCCGAGACCCAGTACTTC CATSGASSETQYF
TRBJ1-5 TRBD1 TRBV6-1 NA TGTGCCAGCAGACACCAGGGGGGTCATCAGCCCCAGCATTTT CASRHQGGHQPQHF
TRBJ1-1 NA TRBV7-9 NA TGTGCCAGCAGCCCACGGAGGGGGTTCGCTGAAGCTTTCTTT CASSPRRGFAEAFF